This is a list of T cell receptor beta chains from one sample in a study of response to subunit inactivated influenza vaccine. A single record per CDR3 protein comes from TCRdb applying MiXCR to the RT-PCR reads. The sample records about 800,000 distinct CDR3 sequences, 21% being singletons. Specimen: PBMCs from blood, collected 5 days after vaccination. These receptors came from a man aged 50 to 60 who received an inactivated influenza vaccine. CDR3s include the opening cysteine and the closing phenylalanine or tryptophan. Each record gives: clone size, D gene, V gene, J gene, CDR3 DNA, CDR3 protein. D genes are given only for firm matches. Clone size appears in some rows only: once, few, many, or a class for an expanded clone.

.	.	TRBV7-2	TRBJ2-1	TGTGCCAGCAGCTTAGCAGCGGCCAATGAGCAGTTCTTC	CASSLAAANEQFF
.	.	TRBV14	TRBJ2-1	TGTGCCAGCAGCCATAGGCGCAATGAGCAGTTCTTC	CASSHRRNEQFF
few	TRBD1	TRBV12-3/TRBV12-4	TRBJ2-7	TGTGCCAGCAGTTTAGGGACAGGGAATGAGCGGCAGTACTTC	CASSLGTGNERQYF
.	TRBD2	TRBV4-1	TRBJ2-3	TGCGCCAGCAGCCAAGATAGGGCGGGGGGGCAAGATACGCAGTATTTT	CASSQDRAGGQDTQYF
.	TRBD1	TRBV11-2	TRBJ2-3	TGTGCCAGCAGCTTAGCCGGGACAGGGGCCTACACAGATACGCAGTATTTT	CASSLAGTGAYTDTQYF
.	TRBD2	TRBV24-1	TRBJ2-1	TGTGCCACCAGTGCCCTCGGGACTAGCGGGAGTCGGGTTAACTACAATGAGCAGTTCTTC	CATSALGTSGSRVNYNEQFF
few	.	TRBV20-1	TRBJ2-5	TGCAGTGCTAGATTGGTAGCGGACCAAGAGACCCAGTACTTC	CSARLVADQETQYF
many	TRBD1	TRBV20-1	TRBJ1-4	TGCAGTGCCATCGCCGGGACAGGGGTTGAAAAACTGTTTTTT	CSAIAGTGVEKLFF
.	.	TRBV6-2/TRBV6-3	TRBJ1-2	TGTGCCAGCAGAACCACAATCTATGGCTACACCTTC	CASRTTIYGYTF
.	.	TRBV2	TRBJ1-4	TGTGCCAGCAGTGGGGAGAGGGCCTCTAATGAAAAACTGTTTTTT	CASSGERASNEKLFF
.	.	TRBV5-6	TRBJ1-1	TGTGCCAGCAGCCCAGTCAATCTACCTGAAGCTTTCTTT	CASSPVNLPEAFF
.	.	TRBV28	TRBJ2-3	TGTGCCAGCAGTTCCCCCCCCCGGAGCAGCACAGATACGCAGTATTTT	CASSSPPRSSTDTQYF
.	TRBD1	TRBV12-3/TRBV12-4	TRBJ1-5	TGTGCCAGCAACAACAGGGGTATGGGCAATCAGCCCCAGCATTTT	CASNNRGMGNQPQHF
many	TRBD1	TRBV19	TRBJ2-5	TGTGCCAGTAGTTCCGGGACAGTCCAAGAGACCCAGTACTTC	CASSSGTVQETQYF
.	TRBD2	TRBV20-1	TRBJ2-2	TGCAGTCTACGGGGGGTAGGGAACACCGGGGAGCTGTTTTTT	CSLRGVGNTGELFF
few	.	TRBV7-9	TRBJ1-3	TGTGCCAGCAGCTGGCCCAGAGGCGCCATCTCTGGAAACACCATATATTTT	CASSWPRGAISGNTIYF
few	TRBD2	TRBV7-2	TRBJ2-1	TGTGCCAGCAGCTTTACCGGGACTAGCGGTAATGAGCAGTTCTTC	CASSFTGTSGNEQFF
few	TRBD1	TRBV7-8	TRBJ1-2	TGTGCCAGCAGCTCAAATGACAGGGGTATCTATGGCTACACCTTC	CASSSNDRGIYGYTF
.	TRBD2	TRBV7-8	TRBJ2-2	TGTGCCAGCAGGCTCCTAGCGGGAGAGACCGGGGAGCTGTTTTTT	CASRLLAGETGELFF
.	.	TRBV24-1	TRBJ2-1	TGTGCCACCAGTGATTTACAGGCCGACTCCTACAATGAGCAGTTCTTC	CATSDLQADSYNEQFF
.	.	TRBV7-2	TRBJ2-1	TGTGCCAGCAGCTTAGCGCAGGGGAGGCTAGGGCAGTTCTTC	CASSLAQGRLGQFF
.	.	TRBV20-1	TRBJ2-5	TGCAGTGCTCGCCACCCCCGGGGGCAGGGGCTGGAGGAGACCCAGTACTTC	CSARHPRGQGLEETQYF
few	.	TRBV6-2/TRBV6-3	TRBJ2-7	TGTGCCAGCAGTTACTCTCCCGGGCGGTCGAGCTCCTACGAGCAGTACTTC	CASSYSPGRSSSYEQYF
.	TRBD2	TRBV20-1	TRBJ2-3	TGCAGTGCTATGGTAGCGGGAGAAGATACGCAGTATTTT	CSAMVAGEDTQYF
.	.	TRBV20-1	TRBJ2-5	TGCAGTGCTAGGTTGGCTTCAGAAGAGACCCAGTACTTC	CSARLASEETQYF
.	.	TRBV5-5	TRBJ1-6	TGTGCCAGTTCGGGGGTGGATAATTCACCCCTCCACTTT	CASSGVDNSPLHF
many	.	TRBV20-1	TRBJ2-1	TGCAGTGCTGGACTCAATGTCAATGAGCAGTTCTTC	CSAGLNVNEQFF
many	.	TRBV4-1	TRBJ2-7	TGCGCCAGCAGCCAAGGTCAGGGCAGGTTTTACTACGAGCAGTACTTC	CASSQGQGRFYYEQYF
.	TRBD1	TRBV19	TRBJ2-1	TGTGCCAGTAGTCTCGATCTGGGACAGGGTATCAATGAGCAGTTCTTC	CASSLDLGQGINEQFF
many	TRBD1	TRBV9	TRBJ2-3	TGTGCCAGCAGCGCCGATTACGGGACAGGCACAGATACGCAGTATTTT	CASSADYGTGTDTQYF
.	TRBD1	TRBV10-3	TRBJ2-1	TGTGCCACAAAAGGCGGGACAGGAATTAGAAATGAGCAGTTCTTC	CATKGGTGIRNEQFF
.	.	TRBV7-9	TRBJ2-1	TGTGCCAGCAGAAACGGGATTAGCTCCTACAATGAGCAGTTCTTC	CASRNGISSYNEQFF
many	.	TRBV10-2	TRBJ2-7	TGCGCCAGCAGCGTGAGTTCCGGAGGGCCCTACGAGCAGTACTTC	CASSVSSGGPYEQYF
.	.	TRBV12-3/TRBV12-4	TRBJ1-5	TGTGCCAGCAGCCAACAGCTTAGCAATCAGCCCCAGCATTTT	CASSQQLSNQPQHF
few	.	TRBV12-3/TRBV12-4	TRBJ1-3	TGTGCCAGCAGTGCCCTCAGGGGCGGAAACACCATATATTTT	CASSALRGGNTIYF
once	.	TRBV12-3/TRBV12-4	TRBJ1-2	TGTGCCAGCAGTGGGAGGGGACGGCTCTATGGCTACTCCTTC	CASSGRGRLYGYSF
.	TRBD1	TRBV7-6	TRBJ2-5	TGTGCCAGCAGCCCCACGGACAGGGGTGAGGGAGAGACCCAGTACTTC	CASSPTDRGEGETQYF
few	TRBD2	TRBV4-2	TRBJ2-4	TGTGCCAGCAGCAGCACTAGCGGGGGACTAGCCAAAAACATTCAGTACTTC	CASSSTSGGLAKNIQYF
few	TRBD1	TRBV4-1	TRBJ2-2	TGCGCCAGCAGCCGCGTACAGGGGGCTGGCACCGGGGAGCTGTTTTTT	CASSRVQGAGTGELFF
.	.	TRBV30	TRBJ2-7	TGTGCCTGGAGTCAGACAGGGGACTACTCCTACGAGCAGTACTTC	CAWSQTGDYSYEQYF
.	.	TRBV7-2	TRBJ2-7	TGTGCTAGCAGCTTAGTACGTTGGAAGTCCTACGAGCAGTACTTC	CASSLVRWKSYEQYF
many	TRBD2	TRBV7-2	TRBJ2-7	TGTGCCAGCAGCTTAGCTCTCACTAGCGGTGGCTACGAGCAGTACTTC	CASSLALTSGGYEQYF
.	.	TRBV5-6	TRBJ1-2	TGTGCCAGCAGCTTGGGGGTTCGGCATGGCTACACCTTC	CASSLGVRHGYTF
.	.	TRBV10-3	TRBJ1-5	TGTGCCATCAGTGAGGCCGTCAATCAGCTCCAGCATTTT	CAISEAVNQLQHF
.	TRBD2	TRBV20-1	TRBJ2-7	TGCAGTGCCGAAATAGCGGGAGCCTACGAGCAGTACTTC	CSAEIAGAYEQYF
few	TRBD2	TRBV12-3/TRBV12-4	TRBJ2-3	TGTGCCAGCAGTTCCGGGGGACTAGCGGGGCGGGGAGATACGCAGTATTTT	CASSSGGLAGRGDTQYF
few	TRBD2	TRBV13	TRBJ2-3	TGTGCCAGCAGCTCCGGGACTACAAGCACAGATACGCAGTATTTT	CASSSGTTSTDTQYF
many	.	TRBV20-1	TRBJ2-1	TGCAGTGCTAGAGAAGCGCCGGGTGAGCAGTTCTTC	CSAREAPGEQFF
few	.	TRBV7-9	TRBJ2-1	TGTGCCAGCAGCACTCCACTACTCGCGTCCTACAATGAGCAGTTCTTC	CASSTPLLASYNEQFF
.	.	TRBV15	TRBJ1-2	TGTGCCACCAGCAGAGATCGCGCCGATTATGGCTACACCTTC	CATSRDRADYGYTF
once	.	TRBV18	TRBJ2-1	TGTGCCAGCTCACCACTGGGACTCCCCTCCTCAGGGGAGCAGTTCTTC	CASSPLGLPSSGEQFF
few	TRBD2	TRBV5-1	TRBJ2-3	TGCGCCAGCCAGGATAGCGGGGGTACAGATACGCAGTATTTT	CASQDSGGTDTQYF